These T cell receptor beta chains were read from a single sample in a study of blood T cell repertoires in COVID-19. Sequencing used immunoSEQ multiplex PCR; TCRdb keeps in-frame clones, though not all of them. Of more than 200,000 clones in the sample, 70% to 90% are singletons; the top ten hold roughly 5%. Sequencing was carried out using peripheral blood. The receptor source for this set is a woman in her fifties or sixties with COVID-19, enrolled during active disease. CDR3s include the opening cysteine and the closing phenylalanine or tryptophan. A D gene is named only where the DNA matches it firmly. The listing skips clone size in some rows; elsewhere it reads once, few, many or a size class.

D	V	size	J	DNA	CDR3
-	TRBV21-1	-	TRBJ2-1	TGTGCCAGCAGCATCAGCGGGAGGGGGAATGAGCAGTTCTTC	CASSISGRGNEQFF
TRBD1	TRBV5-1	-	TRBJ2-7	TGCGCCAGCAGCTTGACGGGACAGGGGGATGGAGAGCAGTACTTC	CASSLTGQGDGEQYF
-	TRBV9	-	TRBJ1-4	TGTGCCAGCAGCGTAGATGACGGGTTTGATGAAAAACTGTTTTTT	CASSVDDGFDEKLFF
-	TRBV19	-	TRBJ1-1	TGTGCCAGTAGTATAGACCCGAGGAACACTGAAGCTTTCTTT	CASSIDPRNTEAFF
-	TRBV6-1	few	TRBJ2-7	TGTGCCAGCAGTGAAATGATCAGGGGGGCAAACGTATACGAGCAGTACTTC	CASSEMIRGANVYEQYF
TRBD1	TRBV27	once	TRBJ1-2	TGTGCCAGTAAACGACAGGGAATCTTGGATGGCTACACCTTC	CASKRQGILDGYTF
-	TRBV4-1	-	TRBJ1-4	TGCGCCAGCAGCCAAGACGAGATACTTAATGAAAAACTGTTTTTT	CASSQDEILNEKLFF
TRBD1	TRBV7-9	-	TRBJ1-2	TGTGCCAGCAGCAGATATCCCGGGACAGGGGACCTGGATGGCTACACCTTC	CASSRYPGTGDLDGYTF
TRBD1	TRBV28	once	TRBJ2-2	TGTGCCAGCGACGGGACAGCGAACACCGGGGAGCTGTTTTTT	CASDGTANTGELFF
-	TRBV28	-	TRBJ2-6	TGTGCCAGCATCTCCGGGGGCTCTGGGGCCAACGTCCTGACTTTC	CASISGGSGANVLTF